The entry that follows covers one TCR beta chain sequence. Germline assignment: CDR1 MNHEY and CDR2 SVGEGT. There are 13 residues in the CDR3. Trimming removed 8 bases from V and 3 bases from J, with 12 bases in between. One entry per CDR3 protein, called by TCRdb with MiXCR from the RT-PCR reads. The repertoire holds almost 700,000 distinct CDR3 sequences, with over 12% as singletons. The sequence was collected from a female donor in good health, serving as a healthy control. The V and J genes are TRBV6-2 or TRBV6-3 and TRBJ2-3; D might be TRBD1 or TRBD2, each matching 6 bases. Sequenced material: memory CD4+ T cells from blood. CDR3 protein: CASLTGATDTQYF. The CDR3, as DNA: TGTGCCAGCCTTACGGGGGCTACAGATACGCAGTATTTT.